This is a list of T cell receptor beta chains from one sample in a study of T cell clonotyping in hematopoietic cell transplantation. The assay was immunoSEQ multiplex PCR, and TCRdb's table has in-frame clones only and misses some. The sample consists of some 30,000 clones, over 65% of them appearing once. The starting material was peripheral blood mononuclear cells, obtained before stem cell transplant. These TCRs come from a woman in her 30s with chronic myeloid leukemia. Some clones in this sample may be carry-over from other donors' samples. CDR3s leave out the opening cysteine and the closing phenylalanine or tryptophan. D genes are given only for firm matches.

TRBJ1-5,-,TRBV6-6,ASSYRWGGNNQPQH
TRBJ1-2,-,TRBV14,ASSQVGGANYGYT
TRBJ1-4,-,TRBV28,ASSLFQGFKLF
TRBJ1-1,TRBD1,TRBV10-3,AISDRGRPRTEAF
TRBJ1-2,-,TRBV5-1,ASSPQGGLYGYT
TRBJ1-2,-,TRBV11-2,ASSLGAGGGYT
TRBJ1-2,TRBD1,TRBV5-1,ASSSSGQGRLGYGYT
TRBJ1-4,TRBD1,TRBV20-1,SAKGQGLF
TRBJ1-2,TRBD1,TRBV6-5,ASSAPGQGAYGYT
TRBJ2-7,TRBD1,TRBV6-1,ASSAGTGDLGYEQY
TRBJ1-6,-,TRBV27,ASSLSVGTPVH
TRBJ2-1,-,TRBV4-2,ASSQDLEGHEQF
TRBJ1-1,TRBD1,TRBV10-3,AISEAVTGIGTEAF
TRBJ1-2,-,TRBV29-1,SAGGESWNYGYT
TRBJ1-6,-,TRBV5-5,ASSLWRGGSPLH
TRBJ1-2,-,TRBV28,ASSSSPYGYT
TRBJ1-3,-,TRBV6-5,ASSPTLSPGNTIY
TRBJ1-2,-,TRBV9,ASSSNTHAYT
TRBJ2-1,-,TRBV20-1,SALDFEQF
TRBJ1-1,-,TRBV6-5,ASSLRQRNTEAF
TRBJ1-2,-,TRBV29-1,SVVGYT
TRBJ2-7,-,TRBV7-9,ASSPPGSPNEQY
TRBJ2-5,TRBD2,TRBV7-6,ASSSPSGGFSGETQY
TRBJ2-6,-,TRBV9,ASSPLGSGANVLT
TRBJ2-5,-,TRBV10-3,AISESSRGGPETQY
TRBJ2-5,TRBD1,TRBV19,ASSIGFGTEETQY
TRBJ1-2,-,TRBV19,ASSMVAGHGYT
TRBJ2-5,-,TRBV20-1,SARQGETQY
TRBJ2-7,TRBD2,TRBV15,ATSRQAGSYEQY
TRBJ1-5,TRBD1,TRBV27,ASSRLQGALGQPQH
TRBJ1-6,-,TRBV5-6,ASSLAGGDSPLH